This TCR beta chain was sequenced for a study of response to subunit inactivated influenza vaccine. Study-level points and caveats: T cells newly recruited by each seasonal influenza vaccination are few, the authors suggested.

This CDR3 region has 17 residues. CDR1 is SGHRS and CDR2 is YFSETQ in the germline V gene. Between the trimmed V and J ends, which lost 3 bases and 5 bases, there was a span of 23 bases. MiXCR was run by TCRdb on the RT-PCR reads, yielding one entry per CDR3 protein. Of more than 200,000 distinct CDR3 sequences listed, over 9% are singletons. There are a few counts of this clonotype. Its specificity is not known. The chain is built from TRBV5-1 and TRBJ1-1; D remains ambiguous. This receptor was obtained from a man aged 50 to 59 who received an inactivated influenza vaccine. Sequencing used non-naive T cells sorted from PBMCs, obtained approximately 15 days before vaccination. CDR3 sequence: CASSSGNLNLLRTEAFF. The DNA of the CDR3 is TGCGCCAGCAGCTCGGGAAACCTAAACCTTCTGAGGACTGAAGCTTTCTTT.